This T cell receptor beta chain originates from a study of early T cells in non-severe SARS-CoV-2 infection. This clonotype was detected ten times or more. Individual cDNA molecules each received unique molecular identifiers attached to them. TCRdb redid the calling of the 5' RACE reads with MiXCR, one entry per CDR3 protein. The sample records approximately 56,000 distinct CDR3 sequences, around 10% being singletons. CDR3 size: 16 residues. The sequenced sample was whole blood. This sequence was found in an adult who was a healthcare worker with PCR-confirmed SARS-CoV-2 infection or an uninfected control (not recorded which). V and J are TRBV21-1 and TRBJ2-3; no check of the table's D call, TRBD2, against the DNA was made. TRBV21-1 is a documented pseudogene. Here the CDR3 reads CASSKGLAGGPRTQYF. In nucleotides, the CDR3 is TGTGCCAGCAGCAAGGGACTAGCGGGGGGGCCGAGGACGCAGTATTTT.